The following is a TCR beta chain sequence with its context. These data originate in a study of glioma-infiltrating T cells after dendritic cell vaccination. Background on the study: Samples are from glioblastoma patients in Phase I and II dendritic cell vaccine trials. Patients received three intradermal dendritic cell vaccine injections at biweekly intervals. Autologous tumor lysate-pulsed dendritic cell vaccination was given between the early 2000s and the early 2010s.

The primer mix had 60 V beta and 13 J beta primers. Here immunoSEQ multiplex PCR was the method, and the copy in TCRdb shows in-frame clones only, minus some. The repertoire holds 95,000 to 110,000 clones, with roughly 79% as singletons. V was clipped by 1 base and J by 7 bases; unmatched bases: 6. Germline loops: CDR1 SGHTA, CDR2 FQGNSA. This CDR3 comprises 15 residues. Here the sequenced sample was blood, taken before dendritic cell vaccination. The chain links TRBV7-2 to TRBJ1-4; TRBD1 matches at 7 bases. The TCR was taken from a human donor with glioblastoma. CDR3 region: CASSLDEGAGEKLFF. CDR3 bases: TGTGCCAGCAGCTTAGACGAGGGGGCGGGTGAAAAACTGTTTTTT. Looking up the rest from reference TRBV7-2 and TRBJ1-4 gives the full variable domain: GAGVSQSPSNKVTEKGKDVELRCDPISGHTALYWYRQSLGQGLEFLIYFQGNSAPDKSGLPSDRFSAERTGGSVSTLTIQRTQQEDSAVYLCASSLDEGAGEKLFFGSGTQLSVL.